The 31 T cell receptor beta chains listed next were all sequenced from one sample in a study of blood T cell repertoires in COVID-19 (TCRdb year 2020). Libraries were made using the immunoSEQ multiplex PCR assay. In its TCRdb copy, this immuneACCESS table keeps in-frame sequences only and misses some clones. Where compared with another copy, unresolved V genes explain less than half of these, and the others have no known cause. The sample includes 70,000 or so clones, with 85% to 90% observed a single time. 11% of the sample is held by the ten biggest clonotypes. Sequencing was performed on peripheral blood. These receptors originate from a man aged 70 or older with active or convalescent COVID-19.

This clone was seen once. V usage is TRBV13 and J usage is TRBJ2-2, with D possibly being TRBD2 (6 bases). The CDR3 is made up of 20 amino acids. V was shortened by 6 bases and J by 7 bases, with 33 bases between the two germline ends. The germline V gene has CDR1 PRHDT and CDR2 FYEKMQ (reference sequence). CDR3 sequence reads: CASSPEGSDYFPQRGGELFF. The CDR3 nucleotides read TGTGCCAGCAGTCCCGAGGGATCGGACTACTTTCCCCAACGGGGCGGGGAGCTGTTTTTT.

The rearrangement uses TRBV5-6 and TRBJ2-5; 13 bases map to TRBD2. Germline V gene sequence: CDR1 SGHDT, CDR2 YYEEEE. This CDR3 is built from 17 residues. With 6 bases clipped from V and 3 bases from J, the junction kept 11 bases outside the gene matches. CDR3 nucleotides: TGTGCCAGCATCCTCAGGACTAGCGGGAGCGTCGAAGAGACCCAGTACTTC. It is translated as CASILRTSGSVEETQYF.

The V call is TRBV5-1, the J call TRBJ1-2; a possible D gene is TRBD1 (6 bases). CDR1 is SGHRS, CDR2 YFSETQ, per germline. CDR3 size: 11 residues. Trimming left V 3 bases short and J 8 bases short, with 8 bases between. CDR3 amino acids: CASSSGEGYTF. The CDR3 DNA reads as TGCGCCAGCAGCTCAGGGGAAGGCTACACCTTC.

The V call is TRBV10-3, the J call TRBJ1-1, with TRBD1 matching 12 bases. Germline CDR1 is ENHRY and CDR2 is SYGVKD. With V trimmed by 9 bases and J by 4 bases, 6 bases remained unmatched. The CDR3 spans 14 residues. In DNA form, the CDR3 reads TGTGCCATGTCGGGACAGGGGGCGCCCACTGAAGCTTTCTTT. As protein: CAMSGQGAPTEAFF.

The chain joins TRBV4-1 to TRBJ1-4; unclear D gene. Trimming pared 0 bases from V and 13 bases from J, leaving 15 bases between. CDR1 MGHRA and CDR2 YSYEKL come from the germline V gene. The CDR3 covers 14 residues. CDR3: CASSQEGGPWRLFF. CDR3 sequence (DNA): TGCGCCAGCAGCCAAGAGGGAGGGCCCTGGCGACTGTTTTTT.

V usage is TRBV25-1 and J usage is TRBJ2-7; possible D gene TRBD1, 6 bases. This CDR3 region has 18 residues. Germline V lookup: CDR1 MGHDK, CDR2 SYGVNS. V was shortened by 1 base and J by 3 bases, with 22 bases between the two germline ends. CDR3 in DNA: TGTGCCAGCAGTGAATTCCGTCCCCAAGCAGGGGCTTACTACGAGCAGTACTTC. As protein: CASSEFRPQAGAYYEQYF.

The chain links TRBV21-1 to TRBJ2-7; the table's D call of TRBD1 was not tested on the DNA. TRBV21-1 is termed a pseudogene. The CDR3 contains 15 residues. In nucleotides, the CDR3 is TGTGCCAGCAGCAAGGGACAGGGTCGGACCTACGAGCAGTACTTC. As protein: CASSKGQGRTYEQYF.

The chain uses TRBV10-3 and TRBJ2-7; the match to TRBD2 covers 11 bases. The germline gives CDR1 ENHRY, CDR2 SYGVKD. This CDR3 is 15 amino acids long. V dropped 6 bases and J dropped 6; count of bases not matched to a gene: 10. The CDR3 here is CAIRGGLADNSEQYF. The CDR3 bases are TGTGCCATCAGGGGGGGACTAGCGGACAACTCCGAGCAGTACTTC.

The J gene is TRBJ1-2, the V gene TRBV30; D is undetermined. The germline gives CDR1 GTSNPN, CDR2 SVGIG (reference sequence). The CDR3 totals 13 residues. Deletions cut 4 bases from V and 5 bases from J, with 14 bases between. The CDR3 region has the DNA TGTGCCTGGAAAATCGGGGATCAATATGGCTACACCTTC. The encoded protein is CAWKIGDQYGYTF.

DNA of the CDR3: TGTGCCAGTACCCCGTCGGGGGGCGCGTCCACTGAAGCTTTCTTT. Translation: CASTPSGGASTEAFF. The chain is built from TRBV19 and TRBJ1-1; D possibly corresponds to TRBD1 (6 bases). Looked up from germline, CDR1 is LNHDA and CDR2 is SQIVND (reference sequence). The V and J ends lost 7 bases and 4 bases respectively, with 19 bases between them. This CDR3 comprises 15 residues.

V gene TRBV25-1 combines with J gene TRBJ2-1, with TRBD1 as a possible D gene (5 bases). Germline values: CDR1 MGHDK, CDR2 SYGVNS. V lost 11 bases and J 5 bases, leaving 13 bases between the germline ends. The CDR3 contains 12 residues. CDR3 coding DNA: TGTGCCCTTTGGGGCGCACACAATGAGCAGTTCTTC. Amino acids: CALWGAHNEQFF.

This sequence joins TRBV27 and TRBJ2-2; 9 bases are shared with TRBD1. This CDR3 has 16 amino acids. In germline, CDR1 is MNHEY, CDR2 SMNVEV (reference sequence). V lost 6 bases, J lost 4 bases, and 9 bases stayed unmatched. CDR3 DNA sequence: TGTGCCAGCAGGGTCTTGGGACAGGGTCCCACCGGGGAGCTGTTTTTT. It is translated as CASRVLGQGPTGELFF.

J is TRBJ2-5 and V is TRBV28; tentative D call: TRBD2 (6 bases). The CDR3 length is 16 residues. Looked up from germline, CDR1 is MDHEN and CDR2 is SYDVKM. V dropped 5 bases and J dropped 5 bases, with 21 bases sitting between them. Here the CDR3 reads CASSLVDSYGGETQYF. The CDR3 region has the DNA TGTGCCAGCAGTCTTGTCGACAGTTACGGGGGTGAGACCCAGTACTTC.

V is TRBV6-2 or TRBV6-3 and J is TRBJ2-3, with D unclear. The CDR3 is 11 residues long. Germline V lookup: CDR1 MNHEY, CDR2 SVGEGT. V was pared by 4 bases and J by 5 bases, with 4 bases between. CDR3 nucleotide sequence: TGTGCCAGCAGTTCCAGAGATACGCAGTATTTT. Protein: CASSSRDTQYF.

J is TRBJ2-4 and V is TRBV10-3, with D possibly TRBD2 on 5 matching bases. V was trimmed by 8 bases and J by 6 bases, leaving 8 bases between them. Germline values: CDR1 ENHRY, CDR2 SYGVKD. This CDR3 contains 11 residues. CDR3: CAIGGGNIQYF. The CDR3 DNA sequence: TGTGCCATCGGAGGTGGAAACATTCAGTACTTC.

A word on this clone: The junction and the germline gene differ at one end; a read error may be behind it. The chain uses TRBV6-4 and TRBJ1-2; possibly TRBD1 for D (6 bases). The CDR3 is 16 residues long. Germline V gives CDR1 MRHNA, CDR2 SNTAGT. The CDR3 loop reads CASTDSLRGGPGGYTF. For the CDR3, the DNA is TGTGCCAGCACTGACTCCTTACGGGGGGGGCCCGGAGGCTACACCTTC.

The chain links TRBV28 to TRBJ2-1; perhaps TRBD2 as D (6 bases). CDR3 size: 14 residues. Trimming left V 2 bases short and J 5 bases short, with 10 bases between. Germline-derived CDR1 and CDR2 are MDHEN and SYDVKM. As DNA, the CDR3 is TGTGCCAGCAGTTTAGTAGGCGGGGACAATGAGCAGTTCTTC. This sequence encodes CASSLVGGDNEQFF.

The V call is TRBV12-3 or TRBV12-4, the J call TRBJ1-1, with D possibly TRBD1 on 6 matching bases. The length of the CDR3 is 13 residues. V lost 6 bases to trimming and J lost 2 bases, with 10 bases between them. CDR3 sequence reads: CASRNRENTEAFF. The CDR3 DNA follows: TGTGCCAGCAGAAACAGGGAAAACACTGAAGCTTTCTTT.

The chain is built from TRBV18 and TRBJ1-3; D gene unclear. The germline CDR1 and CDR2 sequences are KGHSH and LQKENI. V lost 4 bases and J lost 3, with 7 bases in between. The CDR3 runs to 13 residues. CDR3 residues: CASSLNLGNTIYF. The DNA for the CDR3 is TGTGCCAGCTCACTTAATCTTGGAAACACCATATATTTT. Full variable domain (rest looked up from reference TRBV18 and TRBJ1-3): NAGVMQNPRHLVRRRGQEARLRCSPMKGHSHVYWYRQLPEEGLKFMVYLQKENIIDESGMPKERFSAEFPKEGPSILRIQQVVRGDSAAYFCASSLNLGNTIYFGEGSWLTVV.

V gene TRBV5-1 combines with J gene TRBJ1-4; D is undetermined. V was cut by 4 bases and J by 8 bases, with 18 bases left in between. The CDR3 is 15 residues long. Germline CDR1 and CDR2: SGHRS and YFSETQ. The CDR3 reads CASSPNLESGEKLFF. Here the CDR3 DNA reads TGCGCCAGCAGCCCTAACCTCGAAAGCGGGGAAAAACTGTTTTTT.

The count of this clone is one. The J gene is TRBJ1-4, the V gene TRBV11-2; 9 bases are a match to TRBD1. Trimming at V came to 5 bases and at J to 14 bases, leaving 12 bases not matched to a gene. Germline lookup yields CDR1 SGHAT and CDR2 FQNNGV. This CDR3 is built from 14 residues. In nucleotides, the CDR3 is TGTGCCAGCAGCGTAGTGGGACAGGGCGGGAAGCTGTTTTTT. Its protein product is CASSVVGQGGKLFF.

The chain is built from TRBV27 and TRBJ2-7, with 7 bases aligning to TRBD1. Per germline, CDR1 MNHEY and CDR2 SMNVEV (reference sequence). This CDR3 has 15 amino acids. The junction had 12 bases not matched to a gene; V was cut back by 8 bases and J by 2 bases. The CDR3 DNA is TGTGCCAGCGGGCAGGCCGGGACAGAGACCTACGAGCAGTACTTC. Translating gives CASGQAGTETYEQYF.

The genes are TRBV5-4 and TRBJ2-5, with a weak D call TRBD2 (6 bases). Germline CDR1 SGHNT, CDR2 YYREEE (reference sequence). The ends were cut back, 7 bases at V and 5 bases at J, with 18 bases in the middle. The CDR3 has 14 amino acids. CDR3 in DNA: TGTGCCAGCGCCCGGGACTGGGGTAGGGAGACCCAGTACTTC. As protein: CASARDWGRETQYF. The full variable domain, with the rest looked up from reference TRBV5-4 and TRBJ2-5, is ETGVTQSPTHLIKTRGQQVTLRCSSQSGHNTVSWYQQALGQGPQFIFQYYREEENGRGNFPPRFSGLQFPNYSSELNVNALELDDSALYLCASARDWGRETQYFGPGTRLLVL.

The V gene is TRBV19, the J gene TRBJ2-2; possible D gene TRBD1, 6 bases. Germline V CDR1 and CDR2: LNHDA, SQIVND (reference sequence). V shed 11 bases and J shed 6 bases, with 19 bases lying between them. The CDR3 length is 14 residues. CDR3 sequence (DNA): TGTGCCTCAAAAGGGGACAACCTACCCGGGGAGCTGTTTTTT. Its protein product is CASKGDNLPGELFF.

The genes are TRBV30 and TRBJ1-4; 8 nucleotides agree with TRBD1. Germline V lookup: CDR1 GTSNPN, CDR2 SVGIG (reference sequence). The trim removed 0 bases at V and 8 bases at J, leaving 17 bases unmatched. The CDR3 spans 18 residues. CDR3 protein: CAWSVPWDRRRGKEKLFF. The CDR3 DNA is TGTGCCTGGAGTGTACCTTGGGACAGGCGGCGGGGTAAAGAAAAACTGTTTTTT.

The rearrangement uses TRBV30 and TRBJ1-4, with D hard to call. From germline, CDR1 is GTSNPN and CDR2 SVGIG (reference sequence). V dropped 7 bases and J dropped 0 bases, with 9 bases sitting between them. The CDR3 has 13 residues. CDR3 amino acids: CAYQAATNEKLFF. The CDR3 nucleotides read TGTGCCTACCAAGCTGCAACTAATGAAAAACTGTTTTTT.

The chain couples TRBV10-2 to TRBJ2-2, with 10 positions matching TRBD2. Unmatched junction bases numbered 1, after V lost 6 bases and J lost 0 bases. Germline V gene data show CDR1 as WSHSY and CDR2 as SAAADI. This CDR3 comprises 15 residues. CDR3 bases: TGCGCCAGCAGCGGACTAGCGGCGAACACCGGGGAGCTGTTTTTT. As protein: CASSGLAANTGELFF.

The genes are TRBV12-2 and TRBJ1-2; TRBD1 was called by the table and not checked on the DNA. TRBV12-2 has pseudogene status. This CDR3 is built from 18 residues. DNA of the CDR3: TGTGCAAGTCGCTTTTATGGCGTGTCAGGGTGGTCTAACTATGGCTACACCTTC. It yields the protein CASRFYGVSGWSNYGYTF.

The rearrangement joins TRBV5-1 to TRBJ2-1; 8 positions agree with TRBD2. V lost 4 bases, J lost 6 bases, and 3 bases stayed unmatched. Germline values: CDR1 SGHRS, CDR2 YFSETQ. CDR3 length: 13 residues. The CDR3 DNA reads TGCGCCAGCAGCCCCGGGGGGGCCAATGAGCAGTTCTTC. The encoded protein is CASSPGGANEQFF.

This clone appeared once. The V call is TRBV28, the J call TRBJ1-2; 9 nucleotides align to TRBD1. This CDR3 region has 14 residues. Germline CDR1 reads MDHEN; CDR2 reads SYDVKM. The ends lost 6 bases at V and 6 bases at J; junction bases unmatched: 8. The CDR3 coding sequence is TGTGCCAGCAGGCTCGACAGGGGGATCGATGGCTACACCTTC. Translated: CASRLDRGIDGYTF.

The V gene is TRBV7-9, the J gene TRBJ2-4; 7 positions agree with TRBD1. V was pared by 5 bases and J by 1 base, with 14 bases of the junction left unmatched. This CDR3 has 18 residues. Germline values: CDR1 SEHNR, CDR2 FQNEAQ (reference sequence). The CDR3 sequence is CASSGQDTLDAAKNIQYF. CDR3 DNA sequence: TGTGCCAGCAGCGGACAGGACACTTTGGATGCGGCCAAAAACATTCAGTACTTC.